The clone carrying this T cell receptor (beta chain) was recorded a few times. Its antigen is not identified. The data were obtained in a study of blood T cells in healthy people across ages. Notes on the study in general: Age brought a roughly linear fall in TCR beta diversity measured per million T cells.

A second about 7 to 11 cycle PCR used barcoded and J-beta primers. Each of the cDNA molecules was tagged by a template-switch adaptor with 12 random nucleotides. MiXCR, applied by TCRdb to the 5' RACE reads, yields one record per CDR3 protein. In the table there are about 780,000 distinct CDR3 sequences, about 47% of which are singletons. J was trimmed by 3 bases and V by 7 bases; bases with no gene match: 10. The CDR3 spans 17 residues. Peripheral blood was drawn, ten milliliters per donor. Whenever a sample was processed, at least 6 million PBMCs were isolated. This chain uses TRBV12-3 or TRBV12-4 with TRBJ2-3, with 13 bases fitting TRBD2. Sequencing used blood. This TCR came from a man older than 75 in good health. The CDR3 sequence: CASKMTSGGPGTDTQYF. CDR3 nucleotides: TGTGCCAGCAAGATGACTAGCGGGGGGCCAGGGACAGATACGCAGTATTTT.